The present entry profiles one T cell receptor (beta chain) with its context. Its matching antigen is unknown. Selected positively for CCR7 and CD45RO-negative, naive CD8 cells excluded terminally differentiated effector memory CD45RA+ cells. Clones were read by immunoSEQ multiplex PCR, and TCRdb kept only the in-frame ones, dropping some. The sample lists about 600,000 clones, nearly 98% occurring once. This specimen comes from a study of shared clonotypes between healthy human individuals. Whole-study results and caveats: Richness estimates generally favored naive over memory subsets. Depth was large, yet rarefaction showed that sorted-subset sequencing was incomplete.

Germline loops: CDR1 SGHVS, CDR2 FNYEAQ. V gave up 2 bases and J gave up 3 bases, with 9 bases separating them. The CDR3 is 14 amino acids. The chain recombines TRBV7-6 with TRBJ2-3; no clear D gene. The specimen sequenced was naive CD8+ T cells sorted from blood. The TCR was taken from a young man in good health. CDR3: CASSLRLGTDTQYF. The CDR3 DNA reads TGTGCCAGCAGCTTACGGCTAGGTACAGATACGCAGTATTTT.